This TCR beta chain was captured in a study of blood T cell repertoires in COVID-19. J lost 2 bases, V lost 2 bases, and 3 bases had no gene match. The CDR3 runs 14 residues. CDR1 is LGHDT and CDR2 is YNNKEL in the germline V gene (reference sequence). Some clones are missing from TCRdb's copy, which holds only in-frame ones; the method was immunoSEQ multiplex PCR. The table has roughly 250,000 clones, about 80% seen once. The sample comprised peripheral blood. The TCR originated in a person aged 70 to 85 with COVID-19, enrolled during active disease. V usage is TRBV3-1 (or the pseudogene TRBV3-2) and J usage is TRBJ2-7, with 7 bases that match TRBD2. The CDR3 sequence is CASSQTAGAYEQYF. CDR3 DNA sequence: TGTGCCAGCAGCCAAACCGCGGGAGCCTACGAGCAGTACTTC.